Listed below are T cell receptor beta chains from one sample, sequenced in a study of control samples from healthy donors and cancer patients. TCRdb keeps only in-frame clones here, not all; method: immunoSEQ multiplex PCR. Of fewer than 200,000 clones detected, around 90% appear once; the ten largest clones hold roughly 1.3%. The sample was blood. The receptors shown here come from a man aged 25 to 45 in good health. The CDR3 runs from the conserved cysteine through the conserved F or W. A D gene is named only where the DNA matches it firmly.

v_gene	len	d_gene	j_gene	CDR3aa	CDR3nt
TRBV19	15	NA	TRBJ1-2	CASSIQGLGNYGYTF	TGTGCCAGTAGTATCCAAGGGCTCGGGAACTATGGCTACACCTTC
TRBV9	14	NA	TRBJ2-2	CASSVWANTGELFF	TGTGCCAGCAGCGTATGGGCGAACACCGGGGAGCTGTTTTTT
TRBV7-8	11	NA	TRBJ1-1	CASRGGVEAFF	TGTGCCAGCCGAGGGGGGGTTGAAGCTTTCTTT
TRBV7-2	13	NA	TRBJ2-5	CASSFGWGETQYF	TGTGCCAGCAGCTTCGGGTGGGGGGAGACCCAGTACTTC
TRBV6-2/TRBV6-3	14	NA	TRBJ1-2	CASSLTGSRYGYTF	TGTGCCAGCAGCTTAACAGGGTCACGCTATGGCTACACCTTC
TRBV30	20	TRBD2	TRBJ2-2	CACAFGTSGREGLNTGELFF	TGTGCCTGTGCCTTCGGGACTAGCGGGAGGGAGGGGCTGAACACCGGGGAGCTGTTTTTT
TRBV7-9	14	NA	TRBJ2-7	CASSLRGPTYEQYF	TGTGCCAGCAGCTTAAGGGGACCGACCTACGAGCAGTACTTC
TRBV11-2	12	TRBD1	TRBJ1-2	CASSSGTVGYTF	TGTGCCAGCAGCTCCGGGACAGTTGGCTACACCTTC
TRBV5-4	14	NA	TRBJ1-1	CASSLNWGGGEAFF	TGTGCCAGCAGCTTAAACTGGGGGGGTGGTGAAGCTTTCTTT
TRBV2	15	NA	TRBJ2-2	CASSVGRGNTGELFF	TGTGCCAGCAGTGTAGGCAGGGGTAACACCGGGGAGCTGTTTTTT
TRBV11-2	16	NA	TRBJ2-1	CASSTLGGVIYNEQFF	TGTGCCAGCAGCACACTAGGGGGGGTCATCTACAATGAGCAGTTCTTC
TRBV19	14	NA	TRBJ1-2	CASTPWGGEYGYTF	TGTGCCAGTACCCCTTGGGGGGGTGAATATGGCTACACCTTC
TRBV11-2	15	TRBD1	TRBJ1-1	CASSLGQGQHTEAFF	TGTGCCAGCAGCTTAGGACAGGGACAACACACTGAAGCTTTCTTT
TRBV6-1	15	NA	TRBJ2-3	CASSETLAGTDTQYF	TGTGCCAGCAGTGAAACGCTCGCCGGCACAGATACGCAGTATTTT
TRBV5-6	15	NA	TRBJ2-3	CASSLVTESTDTQYF	TGTGCCAGCAGCTTGGTGACGGAGAGCACAGATACGCAGTATTTT
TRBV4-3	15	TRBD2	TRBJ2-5	CASSGLAGGQETQYF	TGCGCCAGCTCGGGACTAGCGGGGGGGCAAGAGACCCAGTACTTC
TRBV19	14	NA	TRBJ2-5	CASSIVGLGETQYF	TGTGCCAGTAGTATAGTGGGGCTCGGAGAGACCCAGTACTTC
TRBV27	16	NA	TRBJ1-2	CASSSHHETRTPTDTF	TGTGCCAGCAGTTCCCACCACGAAACACGAACCCCTACTGACACCTTC
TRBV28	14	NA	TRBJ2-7	CASYGQGGSYEQYF	TGTGCCAGTTACGGCCAGGGGGGCTCCTACGAGCAGTACTTC
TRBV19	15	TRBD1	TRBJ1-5	CASSVQGAGNQPQHF	TGTGCCAGTAGTGTTCAGGGGGCCGGCAATCAGCCCCAGCATTTT
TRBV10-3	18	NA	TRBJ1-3	CAIRSDISQGNRGNTIYF	TGTGCCATCAGGTCCGATATTTCACAGGGAAATCGTGGAAACACCATATATTTT
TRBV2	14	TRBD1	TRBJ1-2	CASSDRGRHYGYTF	TGTGCCAGCAGTGACAGGGGGCGTCACTATGGCTACACCTTC